The 20 T cell receptor beta chains reported below all come from one sample, sequenced in a study of shared clonotypes between healthy human individuals. The protocol was immunoSEQ multiplex PCR, while the TCRdb copy is restricted to in-frame clones and leaves out a portion. This sample carries hundreds of thousands of clones, about four fifths of them seen once, and the ten largest clones take less than 15%. The sequencing input was PBMCs. The source of these receptors is a woman between 40 and 50 years old in good health. Some clones in this sample may be carry-over from other donors' samples.

The V and J genes are TRBV6-5 and TRBJ1-1, with a possible D match to TRBD1 (6 bases). From germline, CDR1 is MNHEY and CDR2 SVGAGI. Trimming stripped 6 bases from V and 1 base from J, with 9 bases between. This CDR3 is built from 13 residues. The CDR3 region is CASSQGRNTEAFF. For the CDR3, the DNA is TGTGCCAGCAGCCAGGGGAGGAACACTGAAGCTTTCTTT.

The chain employs TRBV9 and TRBJ1-5; D gene unclear. Trimming removed 3 bases at V and 3 bases at J, with 10 bases between. CDR3 length: 14 amino acids. Germline CDR1 reads SGDLS; CDR2 reads YYNGEE. The CDR3 here is CASSEAANNQPQHF. DNA of the CDR3: TGTGCCAGCAGCGAGGCAGCAAACAATCAGCCCCAGCATTTT.

Of note for this clone: A junction end diverges from the germline sequence, so it may reflect a read error. The genes are TRBV7-8 and TRBJ2-7; 15 bases map to TRBD2. The CDR3 extends over 14 amino acids. Germline V lookup: CDR1 SGHVS, CDR2 FQNEAQ. In nucleotides, the CDR3 is TGTGCCAGCAGCGGGGGACTAGCGGGAGGATCACTGGACTTC. It is translated as CASSGGLAGGSLDF.

This rearrangement joins TRBV28 to TRBJ2-1, with TRBD1 as a possible D gene (6 bases). The germline gives CDR1 MDHEN, CDR2 SYDVKM. CDR3 length equals 12 residues. Trimming left V 8 bases short and J 9 bases short, with 14 bases between. In nucleotides, the CDR3 is TGTGCCAGCTCAAATCTAGGGGGTGAGCAGTTCTTC. The encoded protein is CASSNLGGEQFF.

Notes on this clone: Other DNA sequences in the sample encode the same CDR3. CDR3 residues: CASSIQGGTEAFF. The CDR3, as DNA: TGTGCCAGTAGTATACAGGGTGGAACTGAAGCTTTCTTT. The V gene is TRBV19, the J gene TRBJ1-1, with a possible D match to TRBD1 (5 bases). Germline V gives CDR1 LNHDA, CDR2 SQIVND (reference sequence). V was cut by 2 bases and J by 5 bases, with 9 bases left in between. CDR3 size: 13 residues.

This clone was counted a single time. The chain combines TRBV7-9 with TRBJ2-6; 13 bases are a match to TRBD2. J gave up 0 bases and V 5 bases, and 7 bases lay outside the gene matches. CDR3 length: 19 residues. Germline V gene sequence: CDR1 SEHNR, CDR2 FQNEAQ (reference sequence). This CDR3 is CASSPGLAGVPSGANVLTF. CDR3 sequence (DNA): TGTGCCAGCAGCCCCGGACTAGCGGGAGTGCCCTCTGGGGCCAACGTCCTGACTTTC.

In this sample, this clone turned up once. This chain connects TRBV6-5 to TRBJ2-3; 8 nucleotides align to TRBD1. The length of the CDR3 is 13 residues. Losses at the gene ends were 6 bases for V and 4 bases for J; bases not matched to a gene: 3. Germline lookup yields CDR1 MNHEY and CDR2 SVGAGI. The CDR3 nucleotides read TGTGCCAGCAGGAAACAGGGGGCAGATACGCAGTATTTT. Protein: CASRKQGADTQYF.

The chain recombines TRBV6-6 with TRBJ1-1; D unresolved. Between the trimmed V and J ends, which lost 6 bases and 4 bases, there was a span of 15 bases. The CDR3 has 14 amino acids. The germline CDR1 and CDR2 sequences are MNHNY and SVGAGI (reference sequence). CDR3 sequence reads: CASRIGGAGTEAFF. The CDR3 nucleotides read TGTGCCAGCAGGATCGGTGGTGCGGGCACTGAAGCTTTCTTT.

This clone was seen a handful of times. The genes are TRBV19 and TRBJ2-2, with 16 bases fitting TRBD2. This CDR3 is 19 amino acids long. Germline assignment: CDR1 LNHDA and CDR2 SQIVND (reference sequence). Losses at the gene ends were 5 bases for V and 0 bases for J; bases not matched to a gene: 6. The chain's CDR3 is CASSPGLAGGPSNTGELFF. As DNA, the CDR3 is TGTGCCAGTAGTCCGGGACTAGCGGGAGGGCCCTCGAACACCGGGGAGCTGTTTTTT.

The rearrangement joins TRBV7-9 to TRBJ2-1; 10 nucleotides match TRBD2. This CDR3 comprises 18 residues. The V and J ends lost 1 base and 1 base, in that order; junction bases with no gene match: 7. The germline V gene has CDR1 SEHNR and CDR2 FQNEAQ (reference sequence). In nucleotides, the CDR3 is TGTGCCAGCAGCTTAGGGGGGACTAGCGTACGTTCCTACAATGAGCAGTTCTTC. Its protein product is CASSLGGTSVRSYNEQFF.

The chain joins TRBV7-6 to TRBJ2-7; D possibly matches TRBD1 or TRBD2 (5 bases each). The CDR3 is made up of 14 amino acids. CDR1 and CDR2 from the germline V gene are SGHVS and FNYEAQ. Between the trimmed V and J ends, which lost 4 bases and 2 bases, there was a span of 12 bases. CDR3 protein: CASSYRDGTYEQYF. The CDR3 region has the DNA TGTGCCAGCAGCTACCGGGACGGCACCTACGAGCAGTACTTC.

This clone was detected only a few times. One end of the junction is discordant with germline, which a read error may explain. The chain joins TRBV10-3 to TRBJ2-1; 7 nucleotides line up with TRBD1. Germline V CDR1 and CDR2: ENHRY, SYGVKD. The CDR3 extends over 12 amino acids. CDR3 bases: TGTGCCATCAGTGGACAGGGCAATGAACAGTTCTTC. Translated, it gives CAISGQGNEQFF.

The V and J genes are TRBV4-3 and TRBJ2-4; tentatively, D is TRBD1 (5 bases). From germline, CDR1 is LGHNA and CDR2 YSLEER. The V end lost 0 bases, the J end lost 6 bases, and 9 bases lay between the germline ends. This CDR3 contains 14 residues. CDR3 nucleotides: TGCGCCAGCAGCCAAGATCTAGGGGCAAACATTCAGTACTTC. Encoded protein: CASSQDLGANIQYF.

The rearrangement joins TRBV15 to TRBJ2-7; maybe TRBD2 (5 bases). Germline V CDR1 and CDR2: LNHNV, YYDKDF (reference sequence). The CDR3 covers 17 residues. The V gene lost 0 bases and the J gene lost 1 base, with 16 bases spanning the gap. The CDR3, as DNA: TGTGCCACCAGCAGAGATGGTGGGAGACCCACTTCCTACGAGCAGTACTTC. This sequence encodes CATSRDGGRPTSYEQYF.

The rearrangement uses TRBV25-1 and TRBJ2-1; 9 bases agree with TRBD1. Germline V lookup: CDR1 MGHDK, CDR2 SYGVNS. The CDR3 sequence is 16 residues long. Germline trimming cut 0 bases from V and 8 bases from J; bases unmatched to any gene: 8. The CDR3 is CASSEYKQGAGDEQFF. CDR3 nucleotides: TGTGCCAGCAGTGAATATAAACAGGGGGCGGGCGATGAGCAGTTCTTC.

The chain joins TRBV30 to TRBJ1-4, with 8 bases aligning to TRBD1. The CDR3 spans 14 residues. The trim removed 4 bases at V and 5 bases at J, leaving 6 bases unmatched. Germline assignment: CDR1 GTSNPN and CDR2 SVGIG (reference sequence). The CDR3 DNA reads as TGTGCCTGGACCAGGACAGGGTTGAATGAAAAACTGTTTTTT. Translating gives CAWTRTGLNEKLFF.

The chain carries TRBV7-9 and TRBJ2-7; TRBD2 might be the D (6 bases). The germline V gene encodes CDR1 SEHNR and CDR2 FQNEAQ (reference sequence). V lost 5 bases to trimming and J lost 2 bases, with 16 bases between them. The CDR3 runs to 15 residues. The CDR3 nucleotides are TGTGCCAGCAGCCCCCTCCCCCTAGCGACCTACGAGCAGTACTTC. As protein: CASSPLPLATYEQYF. Combining the CDR3 with reference TRBV7-9 and TRBJ2-7 gives the whole variable domain DTGVSQNPRHKITKRGQNVTFRCDPISEHNRLYWYRQTLGQGPEFLTYFQNEAQLEKSRLLSDRFSAERPKGSFSTLEIQRTEQGDSAMYLCASSPLPLATYEQYFGPGTRLTVT.

This clone was recorded once. The CDR3 here is CAISPEGAVEKLFF. For the CDR3, the DNA is TGTGCCATCAGTCCGGAGGGGGCGGTAGAAAAACTGTTTTTT. J is TRBJ1-4 and V is TRBV10-3; 7 nucleotides align to TRBD1. Trimming removed 5 bases from V and 8 bases from J; junction bases left unmatched: 8. CDR1 is ENHRY and CDR2 is SYGVKD in the germline V gene. CDR3 size: 14 residues.

This chain connects TRBV5-6 to TRBJ2-7; no clear D. V was shortened by 3 bases and J by 0 bases, with 7 bases between the two germline ends. The CDR3 has 13 amino acids. CDR1 and CDR2 from the germline V gene are SGHDT and YYEEEE. The CDR3: CASSSTLSYEQYF. The CDR3 DNA reads TGTGCCAGCAGCTCCACCCTCTCCTACGAGCAGTACTTC.

The V gene is TRBV6-5, the J gene TRBJ2-1, with 10 bases identical to TRBD1. This CDR3 has 13 residues. The V and J ends lost 6 bases and 5 bases, in that order; junction bases with no gene match: 1. The germline CDR1 and CDR2 sequences are MNHEY and SVGAGI. CDR3 sequence: CASRGTGDNEQFF. CDR3 nucleotides: TGTGCCAGCAGGGGGACAGGGGACAATGAGCAGTTCTTC.